These 5 T cell receptor beta chains share one sample of origin, sequenced in a study of T-cell memory formation after mild COVID-19. TCRdb re-analysed the 5' RACE reads in MiXCR, keeping a single row per CDR3 protein. The sample has 200,000 to 250,000 distinct CDR3 sequences; about 16% are singletons. The sample comprised PBMCs or a T cell subset sorted from them (not recorded which). The receptors originated from an adult woman who had mild COVID-19 (a few samples of this study predate the infection). Cell type and time point are not known.

The chain combines TRBV4-2 with TRBJ1-1; TRBD1 is a possible D gene (5 bases). Germline-derived CDR1 and CDR2 are LGHNA and YNFKEQ. The CDR3 spans 17 residues. V lost 4 bases and J 1 base, leaving 19 bases between the germline ends. The CDR3 DNA is TGTGCCAGCAGCCCCATCGGGACCCGACTCACGAACACTGAAGCTTTCTTT. It is translated as CASSPIGTRLTNTEAFF.

The chain links TRBV2 to TRBJ1-1, with D possibly TRBD1 on 5 matching bases. The germline V and J ends were trimmed by 5 bases and 6 bases, with 16 bases remaining between them. This CDR3 has 14 amino acids. Per the germline V gene, CDR1 is SNHLY and CDR2 is FYNNEI. The CDR3, as DNA: TGTGCCAGCAGTAACCAGGGTCGCGTTTCTGAAGCTTTCTTT. Translation: CASSNQGRVSEAFF.

The chain has TRBV20-1 and TRBJ1-2; no reliable D call. Germline lookup yields CDR1 DFQATT and CDR2 SNEGSKA (reference sequence). Trimming pared 1 base from V and 5 bases from J, leaving 5 bases between. The CDR3 covers 11 residues. The CDR3 here is CSARGVYGYTF. CDR3 DNA sequence: TGCAGTGCTAGAGGGGTATATGGCTACACCTTC.

The chain joins TRBV5-1 to TRBJ1-1; the D gene is possibly TRBD1 (6 bases). The length of the CDR3 is 11 residues. V was pared by 5 bases and J by 6 bases, with 8 bases between. Germline V CDR1 and CDR2: SGHRS, YFSETQ. The CDR3 sequence is CASRQGPEAFF. The DNA of the CDR3 is TGCGCCAGCAGACAGGGTCCTGAAGCTTTCTTT.

This clonotype was seen at least ten times. The V and J genes are TRBV5-1 and TRBJ2-5; weak D call: TRBD2 (6 bases). CDR1 SGHRS and CDR2 YFSETQ come from the germline V gene. The CDR3 is made up of 16 amino acids. V was shortened by 3 bases and J by 3 bases, with 18 bases between the two germline ends. CDR3 DNA sequence: TGCGCCAGCAGCTCCAGAGAACTTAGCGGAGAAGAGACCCAGTACTTC. Translated: CASSSRELSGEETQYF. Complete variable domain (other parts from reference TRBV5-1 and TRBJ2-5): KAGVTQTPRYLIKTRGQQVTLSCSPISGHRSVSWYQQTPGQGLQFLFEYFSETQRNKGNFPGRFSGRQFSNSRSEMNVSTLELGDSALYLCASSSRELSGEETQYFGPGTRLLVL.